This T cell receptor (beta chain) was sequenced for a study of T-cell reconstitution after alpha-beta-depleted transplantation in children (dated by TCRdb to 2016 to 2017). About the investigation overall: T-cell immune reconstitution after TCRalphabeta/CD19-depleted allogeneic hematopoietic cell transplantation in children was quantitatively tracked in the study by means of TCR repertoire profiling.

From the cysteine up to the phenylalanine, the CDR3 has a length of 12 residues. Just the 36-base CDR3 DNA is kept, in frame starting at base 1. The germline V gene supplies CDR1 SGHTA and CDR2 FQGNSA. The V and J ends are trimmed by 5 bases and 7 bases, leaving 6 bases between them. What the study reported, not specific to this receptor: The apparently early recovery of alphabetaT-cell counts about two months after transplant reportedly depended on only several hundred rapidly expanded clones that came from non-depleted graft cells. In some patients, the high TCRbeta diversity seen at day 60 was put down to recipient T cells and intrathymic progenitors that had survived conditioning. Over the following months the frequencies of hyperexpanded clones went down, and after one year T-cell counts and TCRbeta diversity were mostly credited to newly produced T cells.

This sample's treatment or condition label indicates: allogeneic hematopoietic cell transplantation with graft depleted of TCRalphabeta T cells and CD19 B cells. TCRalphabeta/CD19-depleted allogeneic hematopoietic cell grafts were given to the transplant recipients, all of whom were children. A remark on this clonotype: Its antigen has not been determined. It has no much larger one-base neighbor in the sample; base qualities were not kept.

To prepare the library, PCR was applied. This sample was sequenced with an Illumina HiSeq 2500. TCR libraries were prepared with molecular barcoding, using unique molecular identifiers to normalize TCRbeta repertoire quantification. Starting from the raw public reads, TCRdb applied fastp trimming at Q25, assembled clones with MiXCR and retained in-frame beta chains. Duplicate CDR3 protein sequences are folded into a single record with the most common DNA and genes. The table for this sample lists almost 500,000 distinct CDR3 sequences; about 10% of them were counted only once. Jointly, the top ten make up 2% to 2.5% of the sample.

The chain joins TRBV7-2 to TRBJ1-6, with an unclear D gene assignment. This TCR was sampled from a child aged 2 to 15 with inherited bone marrow failure, due to receive a stem cell transplant. Sequenced here: PBMCs, sampled before TCRalphabeta/CD19-depleted stem cell transplant. The CDR3 has the sequence CASSPQNSPLHF. Here is the DNA: TGTGCCAGCAGCCCCCAAAATTCACCCCTCCACTTT. The full variable domain, with segments outside the CDR3 supplied by the reference TRBV7-2 and TRBJ1-6 proteins, appears as GAGVSQSPSNKVTEKGKDVELRCDPISGHTALYWYRQSLGQGLEFLIYFQGNSAPDKSGLPSDRFSAERTGGSVSTLTIQRTQQEDSAVYLCASSPQNSPLHFGNGTRLTVT.